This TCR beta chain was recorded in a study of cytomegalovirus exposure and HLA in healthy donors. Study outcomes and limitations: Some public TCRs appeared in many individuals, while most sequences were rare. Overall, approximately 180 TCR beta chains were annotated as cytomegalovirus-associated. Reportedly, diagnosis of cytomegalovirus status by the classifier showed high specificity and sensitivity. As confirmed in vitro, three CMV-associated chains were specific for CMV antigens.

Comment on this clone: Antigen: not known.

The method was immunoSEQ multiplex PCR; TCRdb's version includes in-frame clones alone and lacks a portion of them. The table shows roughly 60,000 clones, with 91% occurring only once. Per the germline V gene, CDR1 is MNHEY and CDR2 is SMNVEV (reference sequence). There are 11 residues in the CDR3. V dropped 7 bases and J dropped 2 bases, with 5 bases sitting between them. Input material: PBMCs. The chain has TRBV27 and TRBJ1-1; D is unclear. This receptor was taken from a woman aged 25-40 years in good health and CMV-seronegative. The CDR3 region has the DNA TGTGCCAGCAATCATAACACTGAAGCTTTCTTT. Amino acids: CASNHNTEAFF.